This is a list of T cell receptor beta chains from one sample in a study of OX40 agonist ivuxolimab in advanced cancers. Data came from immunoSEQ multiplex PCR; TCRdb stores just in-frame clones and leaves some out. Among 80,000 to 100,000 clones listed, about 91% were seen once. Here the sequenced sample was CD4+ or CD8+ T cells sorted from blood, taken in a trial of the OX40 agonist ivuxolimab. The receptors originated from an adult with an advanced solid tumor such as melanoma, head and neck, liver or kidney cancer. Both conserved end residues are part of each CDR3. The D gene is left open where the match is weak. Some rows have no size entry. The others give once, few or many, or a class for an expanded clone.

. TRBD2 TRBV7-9 CASSRGLAGGQFF
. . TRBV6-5 CASSAADKYNSPLHF
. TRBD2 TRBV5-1 CASSFIPSGANTGELFF
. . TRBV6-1 CASDSRQFYEQYF
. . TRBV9 CASSVEPFRQGATNYGYTF
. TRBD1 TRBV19 CASRGTGGTEAFF
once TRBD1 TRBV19 CASSDSSGQGSSGANVLTF
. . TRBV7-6 CASSLGQGGYEQYF
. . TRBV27 CASGGVGANVLTF
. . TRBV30 CACPRGATYEQYF
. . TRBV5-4 CASSLASESSYEQYF
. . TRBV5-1 CASSLGTEDYNTEAFF
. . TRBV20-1 CSASQKETQYF
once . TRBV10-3 CAISEAPGAPTDTQYF
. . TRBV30 CAWTGLINSPLHF
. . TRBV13 CASSYLARPGNEQFF
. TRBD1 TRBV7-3 CASSSLRGSNTGELFF
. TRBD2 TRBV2 CASSALGLAGGIQETQYF
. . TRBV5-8 CASSSGWDTQYF
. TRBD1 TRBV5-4 CASSLGRTGRFYGYTF